This T cell receptor beta chain stems from a study of T-cell reconstitution after alpha-beta-depleted transplantation in children. Study-wide results and caveats: At the one-year point after transplant, T-cell counts and TCRbeta diversity were found to come mostly from T cells that had been newly produced. Some patients showed high day-60 TCRbeta diversity, which derived from surviving recipient T cells and thymic progenitors. Reportedly, roughly two months post-transplant, alpha-beta T cells arose from several hundred expanded graft clones.

This clonotype appeared many times. Its antigen is unidentified. Unique molecular identifiers were built into the TCRbeta library. TCRdb re-called the PCR reads with MiXCR, one entry per CDR3 protein. The table shows 700,000 or so distinct CDR3 sequences, with 10% to 15% occurring only once. The V gene's germline CDR1 is SGHRS and CDR2 YFSETQ. This CDR3 has 14 residues. V shed 5 bases and J shed 0 bases, with 9 bases lying between them. The source was PBMCs, collected before TCRalphabeta/CD19-depleted stem cell transplant. The sequence derives from a girl aged 2 to 10 with congenital amegakaryocytic thrombocytopenia, due to receive a stem cell transplant. The V and J genes are TRBV5-1 and TRBJ2-1; a weak D match, TRBD1 (6 bases). CDR3 sequence: CASREGDSYNEQFF. The CDR3, as DNA: TGCGCCAGCAGAGAGGGGGACTCCTACAATGAGCAGTTCTTC.